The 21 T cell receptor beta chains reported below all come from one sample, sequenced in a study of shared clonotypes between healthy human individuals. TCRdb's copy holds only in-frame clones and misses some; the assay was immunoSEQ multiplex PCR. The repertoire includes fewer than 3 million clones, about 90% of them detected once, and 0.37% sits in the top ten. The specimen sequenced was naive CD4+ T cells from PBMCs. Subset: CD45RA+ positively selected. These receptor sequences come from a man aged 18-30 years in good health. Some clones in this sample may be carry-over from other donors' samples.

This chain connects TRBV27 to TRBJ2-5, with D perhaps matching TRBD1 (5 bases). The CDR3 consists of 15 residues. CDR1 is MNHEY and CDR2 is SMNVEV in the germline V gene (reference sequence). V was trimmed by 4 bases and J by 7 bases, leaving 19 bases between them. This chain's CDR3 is CASSSADSTRRTQYF. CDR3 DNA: TGTGCCAGCAGTTCCGCCGACAGTACAAGACGGACCCAGTACTTC.

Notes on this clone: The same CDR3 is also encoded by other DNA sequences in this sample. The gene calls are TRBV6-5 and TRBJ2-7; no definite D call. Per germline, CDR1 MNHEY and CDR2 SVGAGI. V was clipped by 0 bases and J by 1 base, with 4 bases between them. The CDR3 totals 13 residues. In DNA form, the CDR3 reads TGTGCCAGCAGTTACTCGTCTTCCTACGAGCAGTACTTC. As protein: CASSYSSSYEQYF.

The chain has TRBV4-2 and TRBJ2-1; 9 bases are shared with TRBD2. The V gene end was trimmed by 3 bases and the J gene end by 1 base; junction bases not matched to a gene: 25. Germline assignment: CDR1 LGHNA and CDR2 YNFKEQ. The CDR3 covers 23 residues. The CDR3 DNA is TGTGCCAGCAGCCACTCACCCAGGACGACTAGCGGCTTTAGGCTGGGGTCCTACAATGAGCAGTTCTTC. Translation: CASSHSPRTTSGFRLGSYNEQFF.

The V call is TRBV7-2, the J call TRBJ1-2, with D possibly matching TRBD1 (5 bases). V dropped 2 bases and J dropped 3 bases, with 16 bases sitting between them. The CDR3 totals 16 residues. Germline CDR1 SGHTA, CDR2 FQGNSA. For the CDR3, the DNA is TGTGCCAGCAGCTTATTGGGGGTCGATATGGACTATGGCTACACCTTC. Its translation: CASSLLGVDMDYGYTF.

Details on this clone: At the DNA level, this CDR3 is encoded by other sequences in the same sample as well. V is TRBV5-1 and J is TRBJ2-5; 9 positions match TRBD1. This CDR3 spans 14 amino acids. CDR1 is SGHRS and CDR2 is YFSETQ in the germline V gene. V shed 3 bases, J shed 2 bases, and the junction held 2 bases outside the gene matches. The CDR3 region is CASSSGTGQETQYF. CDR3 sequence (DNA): TGCGCCAGCAGCTCCGGGACAGGGCAAGAGACCCAGTACTTC.

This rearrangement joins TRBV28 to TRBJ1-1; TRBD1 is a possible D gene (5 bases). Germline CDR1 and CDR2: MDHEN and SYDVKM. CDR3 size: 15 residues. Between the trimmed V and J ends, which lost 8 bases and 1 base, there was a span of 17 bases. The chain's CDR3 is CASRDAGLGNTEAFF. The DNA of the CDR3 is TGTGCCAGCCGGGACGCCGGTCTAGGGAACACTGAAGCTTTCTTT.

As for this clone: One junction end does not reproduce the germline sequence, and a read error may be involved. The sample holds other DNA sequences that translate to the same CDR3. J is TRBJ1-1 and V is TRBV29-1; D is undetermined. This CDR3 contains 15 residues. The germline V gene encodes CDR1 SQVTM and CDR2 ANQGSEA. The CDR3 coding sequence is TGCAGCGTCCGACCGAAGTACAGCTTGAACACTGAAGCCTTCTTT. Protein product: CSVRPKYSLNTEAFF.

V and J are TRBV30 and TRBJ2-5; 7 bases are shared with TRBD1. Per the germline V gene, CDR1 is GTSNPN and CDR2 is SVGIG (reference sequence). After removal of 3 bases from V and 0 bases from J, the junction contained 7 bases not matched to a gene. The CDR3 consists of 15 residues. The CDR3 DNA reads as TGTGCCTGGAGCAGAGGGGGCAAGTACCAAGAGACCCAGTACTTC. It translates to CAWSRGGKYQETQYF. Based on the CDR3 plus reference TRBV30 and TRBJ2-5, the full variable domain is SQTIHQWPATLVQPVGSPLSLECTVEGTSNPNLYWYRQAAGRGLQLLFYSVGIGQISSEVPQNLSASRPQDRQFILSSKKLLLSDSGFYLCAWSRGGKYQETQYFGPGTRLLVL.

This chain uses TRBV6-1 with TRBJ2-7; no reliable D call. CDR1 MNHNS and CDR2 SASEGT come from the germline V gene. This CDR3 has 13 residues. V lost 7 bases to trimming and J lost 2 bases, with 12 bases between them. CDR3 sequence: CASTPDGPYEQYF. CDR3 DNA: TGTGCCAGCACCCCGGACGGTCCCTACGAGCAGTACTTC.

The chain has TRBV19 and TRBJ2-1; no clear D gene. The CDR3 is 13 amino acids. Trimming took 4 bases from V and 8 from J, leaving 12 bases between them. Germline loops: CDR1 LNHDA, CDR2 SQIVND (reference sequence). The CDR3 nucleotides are TGTGCCAGTAGTACCCCCCCGCTGGATGAGCAGTTCTTC. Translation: CASSTPPLDEQFF.

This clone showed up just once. The CDR3 here is CASTFGQEVETQYF. The CDR3 nucleotides are TGTGCCAGCACCTTCGGACAAGAGGTCGAGACCCAGTACTTC. J is TRBJ2-5 and V is TRBV6-6, with D perhaps TRBD1 (5 bases). There are 14 residues in the CDR3. The germline V gene has CDR1 MNHNY and CDR2 SVGAGI (reference sequence). The V end lost 7 bases, the J end lost 5 bases, and 17 bases lay between the germline ends.

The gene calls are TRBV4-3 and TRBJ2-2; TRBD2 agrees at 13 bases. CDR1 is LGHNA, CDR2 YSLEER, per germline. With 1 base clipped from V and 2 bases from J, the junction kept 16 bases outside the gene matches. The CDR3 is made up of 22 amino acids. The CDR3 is CASSQAFLPGLAGPINTGELFF. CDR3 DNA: TGCGCCAGCAGCCAAGCCTTTCTCCCGGGACTAGCGGGACCTATAAACACCGGGGAGCTGTTTTTT.

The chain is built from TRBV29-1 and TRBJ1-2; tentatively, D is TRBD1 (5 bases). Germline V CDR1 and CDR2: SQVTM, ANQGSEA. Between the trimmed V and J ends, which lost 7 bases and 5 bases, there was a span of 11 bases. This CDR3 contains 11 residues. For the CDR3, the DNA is TGCAGCGCCGGGGCGCCTTATGGCTACACCTTC. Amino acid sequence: CSAGAPYGYTF.

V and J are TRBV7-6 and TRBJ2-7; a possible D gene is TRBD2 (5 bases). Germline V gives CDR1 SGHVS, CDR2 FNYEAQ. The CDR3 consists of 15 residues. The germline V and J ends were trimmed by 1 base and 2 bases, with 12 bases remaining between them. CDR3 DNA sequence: TGTGCCAGCAGCTTAGTACGGGGTTTAACCTACGAGCAGTACTTC. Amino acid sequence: CASSLVRGLTYEQYF.

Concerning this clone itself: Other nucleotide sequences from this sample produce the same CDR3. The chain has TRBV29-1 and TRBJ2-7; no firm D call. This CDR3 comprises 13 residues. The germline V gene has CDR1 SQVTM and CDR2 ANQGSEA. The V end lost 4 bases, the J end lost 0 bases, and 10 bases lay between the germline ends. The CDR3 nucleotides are TGCAGCGTTGCTGGACGGAGCTCCTACGAGCAGTACTTC. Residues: CSVAGRSSYEQYF.

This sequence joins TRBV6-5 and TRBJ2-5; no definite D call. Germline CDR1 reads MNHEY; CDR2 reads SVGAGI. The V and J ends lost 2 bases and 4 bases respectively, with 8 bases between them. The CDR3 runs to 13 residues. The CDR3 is CASSYGLTETQYF. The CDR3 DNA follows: TGTGCCAGCAGTTACGGTTTGACAGAGACCCAGTACTTC.

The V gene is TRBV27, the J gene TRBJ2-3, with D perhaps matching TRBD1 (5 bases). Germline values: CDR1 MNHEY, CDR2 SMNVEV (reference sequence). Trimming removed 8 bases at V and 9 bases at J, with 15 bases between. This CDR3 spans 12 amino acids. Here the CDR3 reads CASSRQGSTQYF. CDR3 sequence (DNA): TGTGCCAGCTCCCGTCAGGGTAGCACGCAGTATTTT.

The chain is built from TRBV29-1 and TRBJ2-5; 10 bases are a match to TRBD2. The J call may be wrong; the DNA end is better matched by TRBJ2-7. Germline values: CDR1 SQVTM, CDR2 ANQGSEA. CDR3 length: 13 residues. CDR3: CSAGLAEEYEQYF. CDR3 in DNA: TGCAGCGCTGGACTAGCGGAGGAGTACGAGCAGTACTTC.

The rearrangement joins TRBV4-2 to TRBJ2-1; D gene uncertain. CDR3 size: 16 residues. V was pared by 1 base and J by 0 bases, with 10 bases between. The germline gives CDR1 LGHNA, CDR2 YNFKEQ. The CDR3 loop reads CASSQVSASSYNEQFF. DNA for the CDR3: TGTGCCAGCAGCCAAGTCAGCGCGAGCTCCTACAATGAGCAGTTCTTC.

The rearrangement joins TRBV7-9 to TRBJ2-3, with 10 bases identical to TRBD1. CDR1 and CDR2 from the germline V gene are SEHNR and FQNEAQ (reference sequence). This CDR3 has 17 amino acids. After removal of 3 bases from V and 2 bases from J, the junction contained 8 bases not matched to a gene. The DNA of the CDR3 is TGTGCCAGCAGCTTCCGACCGGGACAGGGGCCCACAGATACGCAGTATTTT. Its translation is CASSFRPGQGPTDTQYF.

The CDR3 protein is CASSRTGRVNEKLFF. The CDR3 nucleotides are TGTGCCAGCAGCCGCACAGGGCGGGTAAATGAAAAACTGTTTTTT. The V call is TRBV28, the J call TRBJ1-4; D is perhaps TRBD1 (6 bases). There are 15 residues in the CDR3. V was trimmed by 6 bases and J by 5 bases, leaving 16 bases between them. Germline CDR1 MDHEN, CDR2 SYDVKM.